These 4 T cell receptor beta chains were sequenced from one sample in a study of post-analysis software for immune sequencing data. General study findings and limits: Among several TRBV segments more frequent in patients than controls were TRBV5-6, TRBV5-1 and TRBV20-1.

The library was made from cDNA and included unique molecular identifiers. TCRdb itself ran the PCR reads through MiXCR, one entry per CDR3 protein. The sample has fewer than 700,000 distinct CDR3 sequences; roughly 45% are singletons. For these receptors, no antigen is known. Sequenced input: blood. These receptors were taken from a girl under 18 with multiple sclerosis.

In regard to this clonotype: Germline and junction disagree at one end, which may indicate a read error. This chain links TRBV3-1 with TRBJ1-2; D possibly corresponds to TRBD1 (6 bases). CDR3 length: 16 residues. Germline CDR1 is LGHDT and CDR2 is YNNKEL (reference sequence). This chain's CDR3 is CAGSPRTVFSNYGYTF. As DNA, the CDR3 is TGTGCCGGCAGCCCGAGGACAGTCTTCTCCAACTATGGCTACACCTTC.

As to this clonotype: Germline is not matched at one junction end, which may reflect a read error. The chain combines TRBV15 with TRBJ2-1, with unresolved D. The CDR3 is 17 amino acids. Germline V CDR1 and CDR2: LNHNV, YYDKDF (reference sequence). The CDR3 spells CAASSPPQTGPSNEQFF. CDR3 bases: TGTGCCGCCAGCAGTCCCCCACAAACCGGCCCTAGCAATGAGCAGTTCTTC.

This clonotype was counted a single time. This chain joins TRBV24-1 and TRBJ1-5, with D unresolved. CDR3 length: 15 residues. Germline assignment: CDR1 KGHDR and CDR2 SFDVKD. The ends were cut back, 11 bases at V and 0 bases at J, with 16 bases in the middle. This CDR3 is CAILGRKYSNQPQHF. The CDR3 bases are TGTGCCATTCTCGGGAGGAAATATAGCAATCAGCCCCAGCATTTT.

This clonotype was picked up a small number of times. The CDR3 sequence is CASSSGLAVLGNEQFF. In DNA, the CDR3 is TGTGCCAGCAGTTCCGGGCTAGCGGTGCTGGGTAATGAGCAGTTCTTC. This chain links TRBV12-3 or TRBV12-4 with TRBJ2-1, with 7 bases that match TRBD2. The CDR3 runs to 16 residues. V gave up 4 bases and J gave up 7 bases; unmatched junction bases: 13.